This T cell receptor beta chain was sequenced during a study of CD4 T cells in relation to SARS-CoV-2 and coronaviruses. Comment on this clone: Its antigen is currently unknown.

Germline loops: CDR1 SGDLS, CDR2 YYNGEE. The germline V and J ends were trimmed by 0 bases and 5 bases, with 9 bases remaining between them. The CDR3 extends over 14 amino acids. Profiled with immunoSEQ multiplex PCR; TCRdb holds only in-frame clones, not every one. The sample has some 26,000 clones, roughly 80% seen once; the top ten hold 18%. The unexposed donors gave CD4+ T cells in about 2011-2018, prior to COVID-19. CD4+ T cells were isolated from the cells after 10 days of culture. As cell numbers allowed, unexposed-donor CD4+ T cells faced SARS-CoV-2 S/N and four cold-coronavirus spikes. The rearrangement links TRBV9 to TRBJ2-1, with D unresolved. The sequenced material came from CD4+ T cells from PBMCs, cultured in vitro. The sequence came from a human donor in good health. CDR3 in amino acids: CASSVDRRNNEQFF. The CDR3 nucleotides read TGTGCCAGCAGCGTAGATCGAAGGAACAATGAGCAGTTCTTC.